A selection of T cell receptor beta chains follows, all from one sample in a study of blood T cell repertoires in COVID-19. This table comes from immunoSEQ multiplex PCR, and its TCRdb copy is limited to in-frame clones, with some not included. The repertoire consists of approximately 190,000 clones, with roughly 87% occurring once and the leading ten covering around 6.5%. What was sequenced was peripheral blood. Every receptor here comes from a woman aged 40 to 55 with acute or convalescent COVID-19. Both conserved end residues are part of each CDR3. D genes are given only for firm matches. Size tells how often a clone was seen (once, few, many) or the class of an expanded clone, and some rows leave it out.

j_call,v_call,clone_size,d_call,cdr3_aa,cdr3_nt
TRBJ2-3,TRBV5-4,-,-,CASSFRESRVDTQYF,TGTGCCAGCAGCTTTCGGGAGAGCAGGGTAGATACGCAGTATTTT
TRBJ2-7,TRBV18,once,-,CASSLGDTSYEQYF,TGTGCCAGCTCACTCGGGGACACCTCCTACGAGCAGTACTTC
TRBJ2-5,TRBV30,-,TRBD2,CASQREGQETQYF,TGTGCCTCTCAGAGGGAGGGCCAAGAGACCCAGTACTTC
TRBJ2-1,TRBV7-2,few,TRBD2,CASSLGGGGYNEQFF,TGTGCCAGCAGCTTAGGAGGCGGGGGATACAATGAGCAGTTCTTC
TRBJ2-7,TRBV28,-,TRBD1,CASSLWSVTGQEAYEQYF,TGTGCCAGCAGTTTATGGTCGGTTACTGGACAGGAGGCCTACGAGCAGTACTTC
TRBJ1-1,TRBV19,-,TRBD1,CASSWGTAGNTEAFF,TGTGCCAGTAGTTGGGGGACAGCCGGAAACACTGAAGCTTTCTTT
TRBJ2-2,TRBV3-1/TRBV3-2,-,TRBD2,CASSQKKAGGVETGELFF,TGTGCCAGCAGCCAAAAAAAAGCGGGGGGAGTCGAAACCGGGGAGCTGTTTTTT
TRBJ1-5,TRBV28,once,-,CASSYSGEVQPQHF,TGTGCCAGCAGTTACAGTGGTGAAGTTCAGCCCCAGCATTTT
TRBJ2-1,TRBV20-1,-,-,CSASSDPYNEQFF,TGCAGTGCTAGTAGCGATCCCTACAATGAGCAGTTCTTC
TRBJ1-4,TRBV19,-,-,CASRPTPRATNEKLFF,TGTGCCAGTAGACCTACACCCCGGGCAACTAATGAAAAACTGTTTTTT
TRBJ2-7,TRBV27,-,-,CASSLQRRGNEQYF,TGTGCCAGCAGTTTACAGAGGCGAGGGAACGAGCAGTACTTC
TRBJ2-1,TRBV10-1,-,TRBD1,CASRPGTGPFNEQFF,TGCGCCAGCCGACCCGGGACAGGCCCCTTCAATGAGCAGTTCTTC
TRBJ1-5,TRBV6-5,-,-,CASGKQGQPQHF,TGTGCCAGCGGCAAACAGGGTCAGCCCCAGCATTTT
TRBJ1-6,TRBV7-9,-,-,CASSESSYNSPLHF,TGTGCCAGCAGCGAGAGCTCCTATAATTCACCCCTCCACTTT
TRBJ2-3,TRBV10-3,-,-,CAIRGAGRSTDTQYF,TGTGCCATCAGAGGAGCAGGGAGGAGCACAGATACGCAGTATTTT
TRBJ1-5,TRBV4-1,-,TRBD1,CASSQLQGSNQPQHF,TGCGCCAGCAGCCAGTTACAGGGGAGCAATCAGCCCCAGCATTTT
TRBJ2-7,TRBV5-5,-,-,CASSQGVGYEQYF,TGTGCCAGCAGCCAAGGGGTCGGCTACGAGCAGTACTTC
TRBJ2-1,TRBV7-2,few,TRBD2,CASSAYTGTSAGDEQFF,TGTGCCAGCAGCGCGTACACTGGGACTAGCGCCGGGGATGAGCAGTTCTTC
TRBJ2-7,TRBV15,-,TRBD2,CATSRDLAGGNYEQYF,TGTGCCACCAGCAGAGATCTAGCGGGAGGGAACTACGAGCAGTACTTC
TRBJ1-1,TRBV18,-,-,CASSPAGATEAFF,TGTGCCAGCTCACCCGCTGGGGCCACTGAAGCTTTCTTT
TRBJ1-2,TRBV7-2,-,TRBD1,CASSLVTGQMSGYTF,TGTGCCAGCAGCTTAGTTACGGGACAGATGAGCGGCTACACCTTC
TRBJ1-3,TRBV6-6,-,-,CASSYRGEISGNTIYF,TGTGCCAGCAGTTACCGCGGGGAGATCTCTGGAAACACCATATATTTT
TRBJ1-6,TRBV7-9,once,-,CASSPPGGNSPLHF,TGTGCCAGCAGTCCTCCGGGGGGTAATTCACCCCTCCACTTT
TRBJ2-1,TRBV18,many,-,CASSPSQGGFLEQFF,TGTGCCAGCTCACCCTCCCAGGGGGGATTTTTGGAGCAGTTCTTC
TRBJ1-1,TRBV3-1/TRBV3-2,-,TRBD1,CASSQRQGWNTEAFF,TGTGCCAGCAGCCAGCGACAGGGTTGGAACACTGAAGCTTTCTTT
TRBJ2-7,TRBV7-2,-,TRBD1,CASSTGGVGYEQYF,TGTGCCAGCAGCACAGGGGGCGTAGGGTACGAGCAGTACTTC
TRBJ1-2,TRBV28,-,-,CASARGNGYTF,TGTGCCAGCGCGCGGGGTAATGGCTACACCTTC
TRBJ2-1,TRBV30,-,-,CAWSATLGGALEQFF,TGTGCCTGGAGCGCTACCCTTGGGGGGGCCCTTGAGCAGTTCTTC
TRBJ1-4,TRBV28,once,TRBD1,CASSLQGARGNEKLFF,TGTGCCAGCAGTCTACAGGGGGCGAGGGGGAATGAAAAACTGTTTTTT
TRBJ2-7,TRBV27,-,TRBD2,CASSWTSGSYEQYF,TGTGCCAGCAGCTGGACTAGCGGCTCCTACGAGCAGTACTTC
TRBJ2-2,TRBV30,few,TRBD2,CAWSTRLAGAGELFF,TGTGCCTGGAGTACCCGGCTAGCGGGAGCCGGGGAGCTGTTTTTT
TRBJ2-7,TRBV28,-,TRBD1,CASSFPRQGIGEQYF,TGTGCCAGCAGTTTCCCTCGACAGGGAATCGGCGAGCAGTACTTC
TRBJ1-5,TRBV15,-,-,CATSRDPGGDGNQPQHF,TGTGCCACCAGCAGAGATCCGGGGGGAGACGGCAATCAGCCCCAGCATTTT
TRBJ1-4,TRBV5-1,-,TRBD1,CASRRGQTNEKLFF,TGCGCCAGCAGGAGGGGGCAAACTAATGAAAAACTGTTTTTT
TRBJ1-5,TRBV20-1,-,-,CSGSGSYSNQPQHF,TGCAGTGGTAGTGGTAGTTATAGCAATCAGCCCCAGCATTTT
TRBJ1-2,TRBV7-2,once,-,CASSRTRNYGYTF,TGTGCCAGCAGCCGTACACGTAACTATGGCTACACCTTC
TRBJ1-1,TRBV19,-,TRBD1,CASSYRGTGVGAEAFF,TGTGCCAGTAGTTACCGGGGGACAGGGGTCGGGGCTGAAGCTTTCTTT
TRBJ2-7,TRBV5-4,-,-,CASSLGGLLPGGEQYF,TGTGCCAGCAGCTTGGGAGGACTACTCCCGGGTGGCGAGCAGTACTTC
TRBJ1-5,TRBV19,-,-,CASTPRHSNQPQHF,TGTGCCAGTACTCCCAGGCATAGCAATCAGCCCCAGCATTTT
TRBJ1-5,TRBV5-6,-,-,CASSFGETMGRPQHF,TGTGCCAGCAGCTTCGGAGAGACAATGGGGCGGCCCCAGCATTTT
TRBJ2-3,TRBV5-6,-,-,CASSFYRSSDTQYF,TGTGCCAGCAGCTTTTACAGGAGTTCAGATACGCAGTATTTT
TRBJ2-1,TRBV20-1,-,TRBD2,CSARGLGEQFF,TGCAGTGCTAGGGGACTAGGGGAGCAGTTCTTC
TRBJ1-2,TRBV4-2,-,-,CASAAAEGGSDGYTF,TGTGCCAGCGCCGCCGCGGAGGGAGGAAGCGATGGCTACACCTTC
TRBJ1-3,TRBV7-9,-,-,CASSTTRGSSGNTIYF,TGTGCCAGCAGCACAACCCGGGGGAGCTCTGGAAACACCATATATTTT